One and the same sample provided the 27 T cell receptor beta chains below, sequenced in a study of blood T cell repertoires in COVID-19. The protocol was immunoSEQ multiplex PCR, while the TCRdb copy is restricted to in-frame clones and leaves out a portion. The data hold over 95,000 clones, with around 74% observed a single time. Input material: peripheral blood. The source of these receptors is a woman over 75 with active or convalescent COVID-19.

Written as DNA, the CDR3 is TGTGCCAGCAGTTTAGTGAACCCAACGGGTAACTATGGCTACACCTTC. Its protein is CASSLVNPTGNYGYTF. The chain carries TRBV28 and TRBJ1-2; no reliable D call. This CDR3 is built from 16 residues. Looked up from germline, CDR1 is MDHEN and CDR2 is SYDVKM. V lost 2 bases and J lost 1, with 14 bases in between.

The chain uses TRBV9 and TRBJ2-1, with 15 bases fitting TRBD2. Trimming removed 0 bases from V and 7 bases from J; junction bases left unmatched: 5. Germline V lookup: CDR1 SGDLS, CDR2 YYNGEE. The CDR3 consists of 17 residues. The CDR3 protein is CASSVEGLAGGGNEQFF. The DNA for the CDR3 is TGTGCCAGCAGCGTAGAGGGACTAGCGGGGGGAGGGAATGAGCAGTTCTTC.

The chain recombines TRBV15 with TRBJ1-1; 10 nucleotides line up with TRBD1. The CDR3 contains 15 residues. The J segment lost 7 bases and the V segment lost 1 base, leaving 6 bases of the junction unmatched. CDR1 is LNHNV, CDR2 YYDKDF, per germline (reference sequence). CDR3 protein: CATSRGGDRGLEAFF. CDR3 DNA sequence: TGTGCCACCAGCAGAGGGGGGGACAGGGGACTTGAAGCTTTCTTT. Full variable domain (remainder filled in from reference TRBV15 and TRBJ1-1): DAMVIQNPRYQVTQFGKPVTLSCSQTLNHNVMYWYQQKSSQAPKLLFHYYDKDFNNEADTPDNFQSRRPNTSFCFLDIRSPGLGDTAMYLCATSRGGDRGLEAFFGQGTRLTVV.

This chain joins TRBV7-9 and TRBJ2-5, with D possibly matching TRBD2 (6 bases). The germline V gene encodes CDR1 SEHNR and CDR2 FQNEAQ (reference sequence). The CDR3 covers 18 residues. Trimming cost V 2 bases and J 2 bases, with 21 bases left between them. Written as DNA, the CDR3 is TGTGCCAGCAGCTTACTGCTTACACGCTTAGCGGTTCAAGAGACCCAGTACTTC. Amino acids: CASSLLLTRLAVQETQYF. Looking up the rest from reference TRBV7-9 and TRBJ2-5 gives the full variable domain: DTGVSQNPRHKITKRGQNVTFRCDPISEHNRLYWYRQTLGQGPEFLTYFQNEAQLEKSRLLSDRFSAERPKGSFSTLEIQRTEQGDSAMYLCASSLLLTRLAVQETQYFGPGTRLLVL.

J is TRBJ2-5 and V is TRBV5-5; a weak D match, TRBD1 (5 bases). The CDR3 has 16 residues. Germline loops: CDR1 SGHKS, CDR2 YYEKEE (reference sequence). Trimming cost V 1 base and J 0 bases, with 13 bases left between them. This chain's CDR3 is CASSLSRTLYQETQYF. CDR3 nucleotides: TGTGCCAGCAGCTTGAGTAGGACATTGTACCAAGAGACCCAGTACTTC.

This chain links TRBV12-3 or TRBV12-4 with TRBJ1-1, with D possibly matching TRBD1 (6 bases). The CDR3 contains 13 residues. V lost 6 bases to trimming and J lost 3 bases, with 11 bases between them. CDR3 residues: CASRRTEYTEAFF. The DNA of the CDR3 is TGTGCCAGCAGACGGACAGAATACACTGAAGCTTTCTTT.

CDR3 coding DNA: TGCAGCGCCGGGGGGGCGACAGATACGCAGTATTTT. Translation gives CSAGGATDTQYF. V gene TRBV29-1 combines with J gene TRBJ2-3, with 8 bases that match TRBD2. The length of the CDR3 is 12 residues. V trimming: 7 bases; J trimming: 3 bases; junction bases outside the gene matches: 3. Germline CDR1 SQVTM, CDR2 ANQGSEA.

The chain couples TRBV29-1 to TRBJ1-1, with D tentatively TRBD1 (6 bases). There are 18 residues in the CDR3. Germline V gene lookup returns CDR1 SQVTM and CDR2 ANQGSEA. Trimming took 2 bases from V and 6 from J, leaving 28 bases between them. The CDR3 spells CSVETTDFGGGSVAEAFF. For the CDR3, the DNA is TGCAGCGTTGAAACGACCGATTTCGGCGGGGGCTCGGTAGCTGAAGCTTTCTTT.

The genes are TRBV6-4 and TRBJ2-2; 11 bases are a match to TRBD2. Germline loops: CDR1 MRHNA, CDR2 SNTAGT. This CDR3 is built from 22 residues. V lost 1 base, J lost 0 bases, and 16 bases stayed unmatched. The CDR3 reads CASSDWGGQTLAGAPNTGELFF. The CDR3 DNA reads TGTGCCAGCAGTGACTGGGGGGGACAGACACTAGCGGGAGCCCCGAACACCGGGGAGCTGTTTTTT.

This clone was counted a few times. The chain couples TRBV27 to TRBJ2-7, with D possibly matching TRBD1 (6 bases). The germline V and J ends were trimmed by 7 bases and 0 bases, with 10 bases remaining between them. Per germline, CDR1 MNHEY and CDR2 SMNVEV (reference sequence). The CDR3 consists of 13 residues. The CDR3 is CASTGASSYEQYF. The CDR3 bases are TGTGCCAGCACAGGGGCCAGCTCCTACGAGCAGTACTTC.

This clone was observed once. The chain has TRBV19 and TRBJ2-1; 7 positions match TRBD2. The V gene's germline CDR1 is LNHDA and CDR2 SQIVND (reference sequence). The length of the CDR3 is 14 residues. V shed 4 bases and J 0 bases; nucleotides not matched to a gene: 0. Here the CDR3 reads CASSSGSSYNEQFF. The DNA of the CDR3 is TGTGCCAGTAGTAGCGGGAGCTCCTACAATGAGCAGTTCTTC. The full variable domain, completed using reference TRBV19 and TRBJ2-1, is DGGITQSPKYLFRKEGQNVTLSCEQNLNHDAMYWYRQDPGQGLRLIYYSQIVNDFQKGDIAEGYSVSREKKESFPLTVTSAQKNPTAFYLCASSSGSSYNEQFFGPGTRLTVL.

CDR3 in DNA: TGTGCCATCAGATCGACTAAGCTCTCCTACAATGAGCAGTTCTTC. Residues: CAIRSTKLSYNEQFF. The chain links TRBV10-3 to TRBJ2-1, with D possibly matching TRBD2 (5 bases). Trimming shortened V by 6 bases and J by 0 bases, and 12 bases separated the two germline ends. Germline assignment: CDR1 ENHRY and CDR2 SYGVKD. The CDR3 is 15 residues long.

The V gene is TRBV6-1, the J gene TRBJ2-7; D is perhaps TRBD1 (5 bases). CDR1 and CDR2 from the germline V gene are MNHNS and SASEGT. CDR3 length: 16 amino acids. Trimming cost V 0 bases and J 2 bases, with 14 bases left between them. The CDR3 nucleotides read TGTGCCAGCAGTGAAGCTTACGACAGTAGGACCTACGAGCAGTACTTC. It encodes CASSEAYDSRTYEQYF.

This clone has just one count. The chain is built from TRBV13 and TRBJ2-7; D is perhaps TRBD2 (7 bases). Germline V gene sequence: CDR1 PRHDT, CDR2 FYEKMQ (reference sequence). There are 17 residues in the CDR3. Between the trimmed V and J ends, which lost 4 bases and 3 bases, there was a span of 22 bases. The CDR3 DNA is TGTGCCAGCAGCTATAGAGGGGGGGCCCTCCCCGTCTACGAGCAGTACTTC. Amino acids: CASSYRGGALPVYEQYF.

The V gene is TRBV6-5, the J gene TRBJ2-5; unclear D gene. The germline V gene encodes CDR1 MNHEY and CDR2 SVGAGI. V dropped 7 bases and J dropped 5 bases, with 5 bases sitting between them. This CDR3 spans 10 amino acids. The CDR3 protein is CASNWETQYF. The CDR3 DNA sequence: TGTGCCAGCAACTGGGAGACCCAGTACTTC.

The gene calls are TRBV9 and TRBJ2-1; 7 nucleotides agree with TRBD1. This CDR3 region has 15 residues. Germline CDR1 SGDLS, CDR2 YYNGEE. Germline trimming cut 3 bases from V and 4 bases from J; bases unmatched to any gene: 7. CDR3 sequence: CASSAGGPPYNEQFF. The CDR3 nucleotides are TGTGCCAGCAGCGCAGGGGGTCCTCCTTACAATGAGCAGTTCTTC.

The chain uses TRBV3-1 (or the pseudogene TRBV3-2) and TRBJ1-1; weak D call: TRBD1 (5 bases). The V gene's germline CDR1 is LGHDT and CDR2 YNNKEL (reference sequence). V lost 3 bases to trimming and J lost 7 bases, with 12 bases between them. The CDR3 sequence is 13 residues long. This chain's CDR3 is CASSHQWGGEAFF. The CDR3 DNA sequence: TGTGCCAGCAGCCATCAGTGGGGCGGTGAAGCTTTCTTT.

The chain employs TRBV6-5 and TRBJ1-4; perhaps TRBD1 as D (6 bases). With 6 bases removed from V and 3 bases from J, the gap between germline ends came to 8 bases. Germline CDR1 MNHEY, CDR2 SVGAGI. The CDR3 is 13 amino acids. The CDR3 sequence: CASSDRPNEKLFF. DNA for the CDR3: TGTGCCAGCAGCGACAGGCCTAATGAAAAACTGTTTTTT.

This chain connects TRBV6-1 to TRBJ1-1; D might be TRBD1 (5 bases). V lost 2 bases and J lost 5, with 12 bases in between. Looked up from germline, CDR1 is MNHNS and CDR2 is SASEGT. This CDR3 comprises 14 residues. The chain's CDR3 is CASSENSGGTEAFF. The CDR3 DNA is TGTGCCAGCAGTGAAAACTCGGGGGGGACTGAAGCTTTCTTT.

The rearrangement uses TRBV6-5 and TRBJ2-7, with a tentative D call TRBD1 (5 bases). This CDR3 region has 15 residues. Per the germline V gene, CDR1 is MNHEY and CDR2 is SVGAGI. Trimming removed 8 bases from V and 2 bases from J, with 19 bases in between. The CDR3 protein is CASAPGPGITYEQYF. CDR3 DNA: TGTGCCAGCGCCCCCGGGCCAGGGATTACCTACGAGCAGTACTTC.

This clone was seen only once. V and J are TRBV4-1 and TRBJ1-5; 7 positions agree with TRBD1. The CDR3 covers 17 residues. Germline V lookup: CDR1 MGHRA, CDR2 YSYEKL. V lost 0 bases and J lost 3; bases outside the gene matches: 8. CDR3 residues: CASSQDLWTGVNQPQHF. The DNA for the CDR3 is TGCGCCAGCAGCCAAGATTTGTGGACAGGCGTCAATCAGCCCCAGCATTTT.

The chain is built from TRBV5-1 and TRBJ2-5; TRBD1 matches 9 bases. Per germline, CDR1 SGHRS and CDR2 YFSETQ. CDR3 size: 14 residues. The J segment lost 6 bases and the V segment lost 0 bases, leaving 3 bases of the junction unmatched. In DNA form, the CDR3 reads TGCGCCAGCAGCTTGGACAGGGGGCGCCAGACCCAGTACTTC. The encoded protein is CASSLDRGRQTQYF.

For the CDR3, the DNA is TGTGCCAGCAGCGTAAAGTTGGCAGACAGCTCGAACACCGGGGAGCTGTTTTTT. It codes for CASSVKLADSSNTGELFF. The V gene is TRBV9, the J gene TRBJ2-2; maybe TRBD1 (5 bases). This CDR3 contains 18 residues. Germline V gene lookup returns CDR1 SGDLS and CDR2 YYNGEE. Between the trimmed V and J ends, which lost 1 base and 0 bases, there was a span of 16 bases.

This chain joins TRBV5-5 and TRBJ2-1; no clear D gene. CDR3 size: 11 residues. Germline values: CDR1 SGHKS, CDR2 YYEKEE (reference sequence). V shed 4 bases and J shed 4 bases, with 3 bases lying between them. CDR3 in amino acids: CASSRYNEQFF. CDR3 bases: TGTGCCAGCAGCCGGTACAATGAGCAGTTCTTC.

This clone has just a few counts. The genes are TRBV12-3 or TRBV12-4 and TRBJ2-2, with a weak D call TRBD2 (6 bases). Trimming cost V 5 bases and J 5 bases, with 6 bases left between them. CDR3 length: 12 amino acids. The CDR3: CASSRGTGELFF. CDR3 DNA sequence: TGTGCCAGCAGTCGGGGGACCGGGGAGCTGTTTTTT.

This chain uses TRBV6-2 or TRBV6-3 with TRBJ2-1; TRBD2 aligns across 7 bases. This CDR3 region has 16 residues. V gave up 4 bases and J gave up 0 bases; unmatched junction bases: 6. Germline V gene data show CDR1 as MNHEY and CDR2 as SVGEGT. The CDR3 here is CASSFGGGISYNEQFF. CDR3 bases: TGTGCCAGCAGTTTCGGCGGGGGAATCTCCTACAATGAGCAGTTCTTC.

The chain carries TRBV7-3 and TRBJ2-1; D may be TRBD1 (5 bases). This CDR3 is built from 13 residues. Germline V gene sequence: CDR1 SGHTA, CDR2 FQGTGA. Between the trimmed V and J ends, which lost 6 bases and 3 bases, there was a span of 9 bases. CDR3 nucleotides: TGTGCCAGCAGAGACAGAGACTACAATGAGCAGTTCTTC. Translated, it gives CASRDRDYNEQFF.